These 5 T cell receptor beta chains were all obtained from the same sample, sequenced in a study of cytomegalovirus exposure and HLA in healthy donors. PCR involved 60 Vbeta and 13 Jbeta primers. This table comes from immunoSEQ multiplex PCR, and its TCRdb copy is limited to in-frame clones, with some not included. The sample lists 220,000 or so clones; more than 75% were seen once. Specimen: PBMCs. These receptors were taken from a woman aged 40 to 50 in good health and CMV-seronegative.

In its sample, this clone was seen once. This chain links TRBV29-1 with TRBJ2-7; TRBD2 might be the D (5 bases). V lost 3 bases and J 3 bases, leaving 15 bases between the germline ends. The CDR3 totals 14 residues. From germline, CDR1 is SQVTM and CDR2 ANQGSEA. The CDR3 DNA sequence: TGCAGCGTTGAGGGAGACGGAAGTGGCTACGAGCAGTACTTC. Amino acids: CSVEGDGSGYEQYF.

The chain joins TRBV7-9 to TRBJ1-2, with a tentative D call TRBD1 (5 bases). The CDR3 loop spans 14 amino acids. The V and J ends lost 4 bases and 8 bases respectively, with 17 bases between them. Per germline, CDR1 SEHNR and CDR2 FQNEAQ (reference sequence). Here the CDR3 DNA reads TGTGCCAGCAGCTCGCCACTGGTGGGGGGGGGCTACACCTTC. It codes for CASSSPLVGGGYTF.

This clone is a singleton in its sample. The V gene is TRBV5-1, the J gene TRBJ1-1; the match to TRBD1 covers 11 bases. The CDR3 runs to 16 residues. The junction had 5 bases not matched to a gene; V was cut back by 0 bases and J by 4 bases. Germline loops: CDR1 SGHRS, CDR2 YFSETQ. The CDR3 protein is CASSLGTGGMGTEAFF. The DNA of the CDR3 is TGCGCCAGCAGCTTGGGGACAGGGGGCATGGGCACTGAAGCTTTCTTT.

V is TRBV27 and J is TRBJ2-7; 9 nucleotides agree with TRBD2. This CDR3 has 15 residues. Germline CDR1 and CDR2: MNHEY and SMNVEV (reference sequence). V was pared by 2 bases and J by 2 bases, with 4 bases of the junction left unmatched. CDR3 sequence: CASSLMTSGPYEQYF. CDR3 in DNA: TGTGCCAGCAGTTTAATGACTAGCGGACCCTACGAGCAGTACTTC.

The chain is built from TRBV6-5 and TRBJ2-5, with 9 bases matching TRBD1. Germline CDR1 reads MNHEY; CDR2 reads SVGAGI. The junction had 6 bases not matched to a gene; V was cut back by 5 bases and J by 5 bases. The CDR3 is made up of 14 amino acids. The CDR3 protein is CASSPTGGRETQYF. The CDR3, as DNA: TGTGCCAGCAGTCCGACAGGGGGGCGCGAGACCCAGTACTTC.